This T cell receptor (beta chain) was recovered during a study of control samples from healthy donors and cancer patients (TCRdb year 2020). Worth noting for this clone: What antigen it recognizes has not been identified. No base qualities exist here, and no much larger clone lies one base off it.

Via the germline V gene, CDR1 is MDHEN and CDR2 SYDVKM. CDR3 length: 17 amino acids, cysteine to phenylalanine. Of the read, only the CDR3 DNA is kept; its 51 bases are in frame from base 1. V is pared back by 6 bases and J by 0 bases, with 18 bases lying between the germline termini. The protocol used for the library was the immunoSEQ multiplex PCR assay. TCRdb carries this immuneACCESS record with in-frame sequences only. Its versions omit some clonotypes, under half of them owing to an unresolved V gene in the studies checked, with the rest unexplained. The sample table holds 160,000 or so clones, of which 80% to 95% were seen once. Roughly 0.7% of the sample is taken by the ten largest.

The sequence links TRBV28 to TRBJ1-3, and TRBD1 may be the D gene, going by 5 matching bases. The TCR was taken from a woman aged 25 to 39 in good health. Sequences were obtained from blood. The nucleotides read TGTGCCAGCAGAACCACAGGTGCCCGATACTCTGGAAACACCATATATTTT. This yields the protein CASRTTGARYSGNTIYF.